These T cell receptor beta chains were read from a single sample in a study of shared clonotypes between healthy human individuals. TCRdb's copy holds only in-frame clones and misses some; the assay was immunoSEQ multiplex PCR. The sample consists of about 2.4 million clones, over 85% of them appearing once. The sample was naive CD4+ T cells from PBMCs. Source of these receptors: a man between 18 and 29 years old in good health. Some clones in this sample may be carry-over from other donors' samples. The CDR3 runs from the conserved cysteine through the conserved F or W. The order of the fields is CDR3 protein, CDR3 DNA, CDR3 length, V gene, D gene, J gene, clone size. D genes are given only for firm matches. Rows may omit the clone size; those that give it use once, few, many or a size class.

CDR3 protein: CASKRSRSSYNEQFF
CDR3 DNA: TGTGCCAGTAAGCGATCAAGGAGCTCCTACAATGAGCAGTTCTTC
CDR3 length: 15
V gene: TRBV28
D gene: NA
J gene: TRBJ2-1
clone size: once

CDR3 protein: CASAPSGREETQYF
CDR3 DNA: TGTGCCAGCGCCCCTAGCGGGAGGGAAGAGACCCAGTACTTC
CDR3 length: 14
V gene: TRBV18
D gene: TRBD2
J gene: TRBJ2-5
clone size: NA

CDR3 protein: CAISEWADTQYF
CDR3 DNA: TGTGCCATCAGTGAGTGGGCAGATACGCAGTATTTT
CDR3 length: 12
V gene: TRBV10-3
D gene: NA
J gene: TRBJ2-3
clone size: NA

CDR3 protein: CASSQLPRVHEQYF
CDR3 DNA: TGCGCCAGCAGCCAACTGCCCAGGGTACACGAGCAGTACTTC
CDR3 length: 14
V gene: TRBV4-1
D gene: NA
J gene: TRBJ2-7
clone size: NA

CDR3 protein: CAIRGTSGANTGELFF
CDR3 DNA: TGTGCCATCAGGGGGACTAGCGGAGCCAACACCGGGGAGCTGTTTTTT
CDR3 length: 16
V gene: TRBV10-3
D gene: TRBD2
J gene: TRBJ2-2
clone size: NA

CDR3 protein: CASTLEASGSGEQYF
CDR3 DNA: TGCGCCAGCACCTTGGAGGCTAGCGGGAGTGGCGAGCAGTACTTC
CDR3 length: 15
V gene: TRBV5-1
D gene: TRBD2
J gene: TRBJ2-7
clone size: NA

CDR3 protein: CASSPEAGGPYEQYF
CDR3 DNA: TGTGCCAGCAGCCCCGAAGCGGGAGGGCCCTACGAGCAGTACTTC
CDR3 length: 15
V gene: TRBV14
D gene: TRBD2
J gene: TRBJ2-7
clone size: NA

CDR3 protein: CASSPLPQGGGGFYSNQPQHF
CDR3 DNA: TGTGCCAGCAGTCCACTACCCCAGGGGGGAGGGGGCTTTTATAGCAATCAGCCCCAGCATTTT
CDR3 length: 21
V gene: TRBV27
D gene: TRBD1
J gene: TRBJ1-5
clone size: once

CDR3 protein: CAWDTGQETQYF
CDR3 DNA: TGTGCCTGGGATACAGGACAAGAGACCCAGTACTTC
CDR3 length: 12
V gene: TRBV30
D gene: NA
J gene: TRBJ2-5
clone size: NA

CDR3 protein: CASSMGWGQGREQPQHF
CDR3 DNA: TGTGCCAGTAGTATGGGATGGGGACAGGGAAGAGAGCAGCCCCAGCATTTT
CDR3 length: 17
V gene: TRBV19
D gene: TRBD1
J gene: TRBJ1-5
clone size: NA